Following are 28 T cell receptor beta chains from one sample sequenced in a study of blood T cells in healthy people across ages. The use of a sample-barcoded 5' primer and a J-beta primer mix characterized a second PCR of about 7 to 12 cycles. TCRdb itself ran the 5' RACE reads through MiXCR, one entry per CDR3 protein. The sample shows just under 750,000 distinct CDR3 sequences, 22% of them seen only once. Sequenced material: blood. The receptors derive from a man aged 65 to 79 in good health.

This clonotype showed up just a few times. This chain uses TRBV15 with TRBJ1-6, with D tentatively TRBD1 (6 bases). This CDR3 is 14 amino acids long. V was clipped by 3 bases and J by 10 bases, with 13 bases between them. Germline V gene data show CDR1 as LNHNV and CDR2 as YYDKDF (reference sequence). CDR3 in amino acids: CATSSNRDYSPLHF. DNA of the CDR3: TGTGCCACCAGCAGTAACAGGGACTACTCACCCCTCCACTTT. The variable domain in full, with the rest retrieved from reference TRBV15 and TRBJ1-6, is DAMVIQNPRYQVTQFGKPVTLSCSQTLNHNVMYWYQQKSSQAPKLLFHYYDKDFNNEADTPDNFQSRRPNTSFCFLDIRSPGLGDTAMYLCATSSNRDYSPLHFGNGTRLTVT.

The sample holds a few counts of this clonotype. The chain is built from TRBV10-3 and TRBJ2-1; tentatively, D is TRBD2 (5 bases). The CDR3 is 13 residues long. V lost 3 bases to trimming and J lost 9 bases, with 12 bases between them. Germline values: CDR1 ENHRY, CDR2 SYGVKD. The CDR3 DNA sequence: TGTGCCATCAGTGAAGGGCTAGAGGGTGAGCAGTTCTTC. Translated, it gives CAISEGLEGEQFF.

The V and J genes are TRBV15 and TRBJ2-7; possibly TRBD1 or TRBD2 for D (6 bases each). Trimming shortened V by 0 bases and J by 8 bases, and 20 bases separated the two germline ends. Germline CDR1 and CDR2: LNHNV and YYDKDF (reference sequence). This CDR3 comprises 16 residues. The CDR3 sequence: CATSREVGGGTHQQYV. The DNA of the CDR3 is TGTGCCACCAGCAGAGAAGTTGGAGGGGGAACTCACCAGCAGTACGTC.

V gene TRBV2 combines with J gene TRBJ2-1, with D unresolved. The DNA end is a closer match to TRBJ2-7, so the J assignment may be wrong. The germline CDR1 and CDR2 sequences are SNHLY and FYNNEI. The CDR3 runs 11 residues. The CDR3 DNA reads TGTGCCAGCAGTGAATGGTACGAGCAGTACGTC. Its translation: CASSEWYEQYV.

There are a few counts of this clonotype. This chain connects TRBV6-1 to TRBJ2-7; no firm D call. V gave up 6 bases and J gave up 0 bases, with 6 bases separating them. CDR1 MNHNS and CDR2 SASEGT come from the germline V gene. The CDR3 spans 12 residues. This CDR3 is CASRISSYEQYF. The CDR3 nucleotides read TGTGCCAGCAGGATTAGCTCCTACGAGCAGTACTTC.

This clonotype was picked up a small number of times. The rearrangement uses TRBV5-1 and TRBJ1-5; perhaps TRBD1 as D (5 bases). This CDR3 has 14 amino acids. V gave up 5 bases and J gave up 3 bases, with 12 bases separating them. Germline CDR1 SGHRS, CDR2 YFSETQ. The CDR3 DNA reads TGCGCCAGCAGGCTTGACAGCCTCAATCAGCCCCAGCATTTT. Translated, it gives CASRLDSLNQPQHF. The full variable domain, with the rest looked up from reference TRBV5-1 and TRBJ1-5, is KAGVTQTPRYLIKTRGQQVTLSCSPISGHRSVSWYQQTPGQGLQFLFEYFSETQRNKGNFPGRFSGRQFSNSRSEMNVSTLELGDSALYLCASRLDSLNQPQHFGDGTRLSIL.

This clonotype has only a few counts. The J gene is TRBJ2-5, the V gene TRBV6-2 or TRBV6-3; no reliable D call. The CDR3 consists of 14 residues. From germline, CDR1 is MNHEY and CDR2 SVGEGT. With 2 bases removed from V and 1 base from J, the gap between germline ends came to 8 bases. The CDR3 protein is CASSYGAGQETQYF. DNA for the CDR3: TGTGCCAGCAGTTACGGTGCAGGCCAAGAGACCCAGTACTTC.

In this sample, this clonotype turned up a few times. The chain carries TRBV5-1 and TRBJ2-2, with 7 bases identical to TRBD2. The length of the CDR3 is 15 residues. Germline V gene data show CDR1 as SGHRS and CDR2 as YFSETQ. V was clipped by 5 bases and J by 3 bases; unmatched bases: 7. The CDR3 region is CASSASGDYTGELFF. CDR3 sequence (DNA): TGCGCCAGCAGTGCTAGCGGAGATTACACCGGGGAGCTGTTTTTT. Filled out from reference TRBV5-1 and TRBJ2-2, the complete variable domain reads KAGVTQTPRYLIKTRGQQVTLSCSPISGHRSVSWYQQTPGQGLQFLFEYFSETQRNKGNFPGRFSGRQFSNSRSEMNVSTLELGDSALYLCASSASGDYTGELFFGEGSRLTVL.

This clonotype has only a few counts. The chain couples TRBV5-1 to TRBJ2-1, with 8 nucleotides matching TRBD2. CDR1 is SGHRS, CDR2 YFSETQ, per germline. This CDR3 comprises 14 residues. V shed 6 bases and J 4 bases; nucleotides not matched to a gene: 6. DNA for the CDR3: TGCGCCAGCAAACTGGCGGGGGGATACAATGAGCAGTTCTTC. Its protein is CASKLAGGYNEQFF. The entire variable domain, with the rest obtained from reference TRBV5-1 and TRBJ2-1, is as follows: KAGVTQTPRYLIKTRGQQVTLSCSPISGHRSVSWYQQTPGQGLQFLFEYFSETQRNKGNFPGRFSGRQFSNSRSEMNVSTLELGDSALYLCASKLAGGYNEQFFGPGTRLTVL.

On this clonotype: Mismatch with germline at one junction end may stem from a read error. The chain joins TRBV6-6 to TRBJ2-1; D possibly matches TRBD1 or TRBD2 (5 bases each). Germline assignment: CDR1 MNHNY and CDR2 SVGAGI (reference sequence). This CDR3 spans 15 amino acids. Here the CDR3 DNA reads TGTGCCCGCAGTTACGGGGCCCCCTCCTACAATGAGCAGTTCTTC. It translates to CARSYGAPSYNEQFF.

This clonotype has a handful of counts. The V and J genes are TRBV3-1 and TRBJ2-1; D might be TRBD2 (5 bases). Germline loops: CDR1 LGHDT, CDR2 YNNKEL (reference sequence). V shed 3 bases and J shed 7 bases, with 7 bases lying between them. The CDR3 spans 12 residues. This CDR3 is CASSQDWNEQFF. In DNA, the CDR3 is TGTGCCAGCAGCCAGGACTGGAATGAGCAGTTCTTC.

This clonotype was counted at least ten times. The CDR3 bases are TGTGCCAGCAGTTACTCCGCGGAGAAAGGGACTGAAGCTTTCTTT. This gives the protein CASSYSAEKGTEAFF. The chain uses TRBV6-5 and TRBJ1-1, with D hard to call. The CDR3 consists of 15 residues. Trimming took 0 bases from V and 5 from J, leaving 13 bases between them. Germline V lookup: CDR1 MNHEY, CDR2 SVGAGI.

This clonotype has a count of ten or more. CDR3 sequence: CASSPGAGGPRNEQFF. DNA for the CDR3: TGTGCCAGCAGCCCGGGGGCGGGAGGGCCTAGGAATGAGCAGTTCTTC. The chain is built from TRBV7-2 and TRBJ2-1; 9 bases are a match to TRBD2. V shed 5 bases and J 7 bases; nucleotides not matched to a gene: 12. From germline, CDR1 is SGHTA and CDR2 FQGNSA. CDR3 size: 16 residues.

The rearrangement uses TRBV3-1 and TRBJ2-3; 12 bases line up with TRBD2. Per the germline V gene, CDR1 is LGHDT and CDR2 is YNNKEL (reference sequence). This CDR3 has 18 residues. J gave up 0 bases and V 5 bases, and 9 bases lay outside the gene matches. The CDR3 DNA sequence: TGTGCCAGCAGCTCCGGACTAGCGGGGACCCATAGCACAGATACGCAGTATTTT. This translates into CASSSGLAGTHSTDTQYF.

The chain recombines TRBV20-1 with TRBJ1-6; 7 bases fit TRBD1. The ends lost 3 bases at V and 6 bases at J; junction bases unmatched: 2. Per germline, CDR1 DFQATT and CDR2 SNEGSKA (reference sequence). This CDR3 is built from 13 residues. The CDR3 region has the DNA TGCAGTGCTAGGAGGGACAGTAATTCACCCCTCCACTTT. It translates to CSARRDSNSPLHF.

This clonotype was seen more than once but under ten times. The rearrangement uses TRBV24-1 and TRBJ2-1; 9 positions agree with TRBD2. V lost 4 bases, J lost 9 bases, and 9 bases stayed unmatched. This CDR3 comprises 15 residues. Germline-derived CDR1 and CDR2 are KGHDR and SFDVKD. CDR3 nucleotide sequence: TGTGCCACCAGTGACCGAGGACTAGCGACGTCTGAGCAGTTCTTC. It specifies CATSDRGLATSEQFF.

This chain links TRBV20-1 with TRBJ2-7; the D gene is possibly TRBD1 (6 bases). The CDR3 is 14 amino acids. Trimming cost V 6 bases and J 2 bases, with 17 bases left between them. Germline V gene lookup returns CDR1 DFQATT and CDR2 SNEGSKA (reference sequence). CDR3 nucleotides: TGCAGTGCACCCAGGGGTGGTCCCACCTACGAGCAGTACTTC. It translates to CSAPRGGPTYEQYF.

The chain's CDR3 is CASSQATAQPQHF. The CDR3 DNA sequence: TGTGCCAGCAGCCAAGCTACGGCCCAGCCCCAGCATTTT. The genes are TRBV3-1 and TRBJ1-5; D is uncertain. This CDR3 contains 13 residues. Germline CDR1 and CDR2: LGHDT and YNNKEL (reference sequence). V dropped 1 base and J dropped 7 bases, with 8 bases sitting between them.

As regards this clonotype: The junction differs from germline at one of its ends, possibly a read error. The chain links TRBV29-1 to TRBJ1-1, with D possibly TRBD1 on 5 matching bases. The germline V gene has CDR1 SQVTM and CDR2 ANQGSEA. CDR3 size: 12 residues. CDR3: CSVVWGNADAFF. In nucleotides, the CDR3 is TGCAGCGTTGTTTGGGGGAACGCTGACGCTTTCTTT.

This chain links TRBV7-8 with TRBJ1-3; the D is unclear. V was pared by 2 bases and J by 0 bases, with 5 bases between. The CDR3 covers 14 residues. Germline assignment: CDR1 SGHVS and CDR2 FQNEAQ. The CDR3 reads CASSLFSSGNTIYF. The CDR3 DNA reads as TGTGCCAGCAGCTTATTTAGCTCTGGAAACACCATATATTTT.

This clonotype was detected many times. The CDR3 DNA sequence: TGTGCCAGCAGCCTCAGGGGGAGCTCTACCACAGATACGCAGTATTTT. Encoded protein: CASSLRGSSTTDTQYF. V and J are TRBV11-2 and TRBJ2-3; 7 bases fit TRBD1. The CDR3 sequence is 16 residues long. Germline assignment: CDR1 SGHAT and CDR2 FQNNGV. The V and J ends lost 5 bases and 2 bases, in that order; junction bases with no gene match: 10. The complete variable domain, with remaining parts taken from reference TRBV11-2 and TRBJ2-3, reads EAGVAQSPRYKIIEKRQSVAFWCNPISGHATLYWYQQILGQGPKLLIQFQNNGVVDDSQLPKDRFSAERLKGVDSTLKIQPAKLEDSAVYLCASSLRGSSTTDTQYFGPGTRLTVL.

This chain links TRBV9 with TRBJ1-2; tentative D call: TRBD1 (6 bases). Per germline, CDR1 SGDLS and CDR2 YYNGEE. Trimming removed 6 bases at V and 4 bases at J, with 10 bases between. The CDR3 spans 12 residues. In DNA form, the CDR3 reads TGTGCCAGCAACGGACAGACCTATGGCTACACCTTC. It codes for CASNGQTYGYTF.

This clonotype was picked up a small number of times. The chain uses TRBV20-1 and TRBJ2-3, with 15 bases fitting TRBD2. This CDR3 is built from 17 residues. After removal of 3 bases from V and 3 bases from J, the junction contained 7 bases not matched to a gene. CDR1 and CDR2 from the germline V gene are DFQATT and SNEGSKA (reference sequence). The CDR3 sequence: CSARKPGLAGGTDTQYF. The CDR3 DNA is TGCAGTGCTAGGAAACCGGGACTAGCGGGAGGTACAGATACGCAGTATTTT.

V and J are TRBV29-1 and TRBJ2-1; D possibly uses TRBD1 or TRBD2 (5 bases each). CDR1 is SQVTM, CDR2 ANQGSEA, per germline. The CDR3 length is 15 residues. Deletions cut 4 bases from V and 5 bases from J, with 18 bases between. CDR3 DNA: TGCAGCGTTGGAGGGACCCAGAGTATGCACAATGAGCAGTTCTTC. Its protein is CSVGGTQSMHNEQFF.

In this sample, this clonotype turned up many times. The chain employs TRBV20-1 and TRBJ1-6; D remains unclear. Trimming stripped 1 base from V and 2 bases from J, with 9 bases between. The CDR3 is 15 residues long. Germline V gene lookup returns CDR1 DFQATT and CDR2 SNEGSKA (reference sequence). The CDR3 is CSARGEAAYNSPLHF. The CDR3 coding sequence is TGCAGTGCTAGAGGGGAGGCGGCCTATAATTCACCCCTCCACTTT.

The chain recombines TRBV5-6 with TRBJ1-2, with D maybe TRBD1 (6 bases). In germline, CDR1 is SGHDT, CDR2 YYEEEE. This CDR3 region has 14 residues. V lost 4 bases, J lost 4 bases, and 14 bases lay in between. CDR3 coding DNA: TGTGCCAGCAGCGCCACCCCAGGGGTCTATGGCTACACCTTC. Residues: CASSATPGVYGYTF. The variable domain in full, completed from reference TRBV5-6 and TRBJ1-2, reads DAGVTQSPTHLIKTRGQQVTLRCSPKSGHDTVSWYQQALGQGPQFIFQYYEEEERQRGNFPDRFSGHQFPNYSSELNVNALLLGDSALYLCASSATPGVYGYTFGSGTRLTVV.

This chain uses TRBV11-3 with TRBJ1-2; weak D call: TRBD1 (5 bases). Germline CDR1 reads SGHNT; CDR2 reads YENEEA. This CDR3 region has 16 residues. V was trimmed by 5 bases and J by 2 bases, leaving 18 bases between them. CDR3 amino acids: CASSPTGRWDNYGYTF. CDR3 bases: TGTGCCAGCAGCCCCACCGGGCGGTGGGACAACTATGGCTACACCTTC.

The CDR3 DNA reads TGTGCCAGCAGCTTCGTTCGAGGCTGGGGTAGCGCCGCCTCCGGGGAGCTGTTTTTT. Translation: CASSFVRGWGSAASGELFF. This chain connects TRBV7-7 to TRBJ2-2; a weak D match, TRBD2 (5 bases). The CDR3 extends over 19 amino acids. Germline CDR1 is SSHAT and CDR2 is FNYEAQ (reference sequence). Trimming cost V 3 bases and J 6 bases, with 26 bases left between them.